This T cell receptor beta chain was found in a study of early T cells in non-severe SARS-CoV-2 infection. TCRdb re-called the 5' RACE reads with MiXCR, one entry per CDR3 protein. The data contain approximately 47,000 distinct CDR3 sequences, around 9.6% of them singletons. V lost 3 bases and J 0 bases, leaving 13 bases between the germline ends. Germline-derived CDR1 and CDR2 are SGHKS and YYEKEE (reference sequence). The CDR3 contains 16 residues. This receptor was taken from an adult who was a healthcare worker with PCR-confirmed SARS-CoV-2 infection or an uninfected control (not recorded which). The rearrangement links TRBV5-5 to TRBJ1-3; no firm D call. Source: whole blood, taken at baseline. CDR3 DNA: TGTGCCAGCAGCTCGTACACGGCCAGCTCTGGAAACACCATATATTTT. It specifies CASSSYTASSGNTIYF. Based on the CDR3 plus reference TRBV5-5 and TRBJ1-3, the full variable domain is DAGVTQSPTHLIKTRGQQVTLRCSPISGHKSVSWYQQVLGQGPQFIFQYYEKEERGRGNFPDRFSARQFPNYSSELNVNALLLGDSALYLCASSSYTASSGNTIYFGEGSWLTVV.